This TCR beta chain was documented in a study of human T cells and chemical hapten exposure. On the study more broadly: There were per-sample TCR yield variations, arising mainly from small pooled library volume differences.

The time point denotes: patch test 2, 6 weeks after DPC sensitization. Treatment here: therapeutic diphenylcyclopropenone sensitization with weekly scalp DPC. V lost 0 bases and J lost 4; bases outside the gene matches: 5. This CDR3 region has 16 residues. In germline, CDR1 is MGHDK, CDR2 SYGVNS. Each CDR3 protein gets one entry after TCRdb re-called the RACE reads with MiXCR. Here the sample spans about 100,000 distinct CDR3 sequences, 9.5% to 12% being singletons. The origin of this receptor is a middle-aged woman with alopecia areata. Some clones in this sample may be carry-over from other donors' samples. This rearrangement joins TRBV25-1 to TRBJ1-3; 8 nucleotides agree with TRBD1. Sequences were derived from whole blood, sampled in connection with sensitization to the hapten diphenylcyclopropenone (DPC). The CDR3 is CASSEYSGQGGNTIYF. CDR3 sequence (DNA): TGTGCCAGCAGTGAATATTCCGGACAGGGAGGAAACACCATATATTTT.